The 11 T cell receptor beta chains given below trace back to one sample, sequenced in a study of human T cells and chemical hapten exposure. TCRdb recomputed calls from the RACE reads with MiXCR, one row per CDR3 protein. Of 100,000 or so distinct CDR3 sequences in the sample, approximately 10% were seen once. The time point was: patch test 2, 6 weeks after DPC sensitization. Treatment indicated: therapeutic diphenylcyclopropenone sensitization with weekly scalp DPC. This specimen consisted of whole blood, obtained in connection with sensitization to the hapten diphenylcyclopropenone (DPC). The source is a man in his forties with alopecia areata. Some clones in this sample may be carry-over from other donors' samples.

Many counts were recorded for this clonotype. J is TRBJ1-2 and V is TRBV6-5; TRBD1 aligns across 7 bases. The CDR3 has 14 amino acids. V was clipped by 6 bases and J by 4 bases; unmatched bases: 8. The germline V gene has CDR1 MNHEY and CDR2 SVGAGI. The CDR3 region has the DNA TGTGCCAGCAGCCGAGGCGGGACAGCCTATGGCTACACCTTC. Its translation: CASSRGGTAYGYTF.

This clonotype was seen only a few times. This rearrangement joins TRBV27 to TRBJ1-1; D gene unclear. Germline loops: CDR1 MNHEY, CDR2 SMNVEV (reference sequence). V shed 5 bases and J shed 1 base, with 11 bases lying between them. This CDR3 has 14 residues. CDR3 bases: TGTGCCAGCAGTCCCCTCGGGCAGAACACTGAAGCTTTCTTT. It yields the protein CASSPLGQNTEAFF.

The CDR3 DNA is TGCAGCGTTGTATTGGCGGGGGTCGGAGAGACCCAGTACTTC. Encoded protein: CSVVLAGVGETQYF. This chain links TRBV29-1 with TRBJ2-5, with 7 bases aligning to TRBD2. Unmatched junction bases numbered 9, after V lost 4 bases and J lost 4 bases. The CDR3 loop spans 14 amino acids. Germline loops: CDR1 SQVTM, CDR2 ANQGSEA.

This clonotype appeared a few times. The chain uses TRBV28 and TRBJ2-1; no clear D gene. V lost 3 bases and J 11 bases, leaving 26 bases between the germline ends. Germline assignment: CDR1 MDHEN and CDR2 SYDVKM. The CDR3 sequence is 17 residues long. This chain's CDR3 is CASSFPVRQFPLGQQFF. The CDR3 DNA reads TGTGCCAGCAGTTTCCCCGTACGACAATTTCCCCTGGGTCAGCAGTTCTTC.

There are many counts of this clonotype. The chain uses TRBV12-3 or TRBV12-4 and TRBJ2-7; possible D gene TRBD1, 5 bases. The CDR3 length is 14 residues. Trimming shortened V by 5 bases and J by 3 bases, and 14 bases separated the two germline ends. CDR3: CASSASWGSYEQYF. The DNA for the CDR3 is TGTGCCAGCAGTGCAAGTTGGGGCAGCTACGAGCAGTACTTC.

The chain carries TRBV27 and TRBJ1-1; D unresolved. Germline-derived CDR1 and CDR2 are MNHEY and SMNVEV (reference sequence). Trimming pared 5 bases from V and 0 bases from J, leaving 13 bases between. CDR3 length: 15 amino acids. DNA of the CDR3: TGTGCCAGCAGTCCCCGTCGGACTTTGAACACTGAAGCTTTCTTT. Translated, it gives CASSPRRTLNTEAFF.

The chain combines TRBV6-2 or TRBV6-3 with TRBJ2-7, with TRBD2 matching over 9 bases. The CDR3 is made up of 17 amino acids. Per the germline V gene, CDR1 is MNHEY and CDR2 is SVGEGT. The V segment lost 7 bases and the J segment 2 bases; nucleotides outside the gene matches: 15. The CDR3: CASNLGWRLAETYEQYF. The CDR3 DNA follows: TGTGCCAGCAACCTAGGGTGGAGACTAGCGGAGACCTACGAGCAGTACTTC.

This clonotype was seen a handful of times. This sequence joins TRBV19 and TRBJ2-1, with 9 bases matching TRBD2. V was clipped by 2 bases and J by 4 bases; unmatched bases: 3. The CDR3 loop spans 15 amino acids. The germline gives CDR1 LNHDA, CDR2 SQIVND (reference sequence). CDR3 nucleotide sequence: TGTGCCAGTAGTATACAGGCGGGAGGGTACAATGAGCAGTTCTTC. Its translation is CASSIQAGGYNEQFF.

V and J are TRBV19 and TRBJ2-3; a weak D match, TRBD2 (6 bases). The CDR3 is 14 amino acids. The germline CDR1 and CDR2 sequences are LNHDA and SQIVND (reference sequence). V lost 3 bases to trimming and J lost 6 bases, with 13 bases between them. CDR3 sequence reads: CASSMSGRGDTQYF. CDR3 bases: TGTGCCAGTAGTATGAGCGGGCGAGGGGATACGCAGTATTTT.

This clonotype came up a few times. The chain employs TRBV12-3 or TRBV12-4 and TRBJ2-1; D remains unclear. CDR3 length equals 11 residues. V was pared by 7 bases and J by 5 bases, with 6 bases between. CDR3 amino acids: CASTRHNEQFF. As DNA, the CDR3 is TGTGCCAGCACTCGTCACAATGAGCAGTTCTTC.

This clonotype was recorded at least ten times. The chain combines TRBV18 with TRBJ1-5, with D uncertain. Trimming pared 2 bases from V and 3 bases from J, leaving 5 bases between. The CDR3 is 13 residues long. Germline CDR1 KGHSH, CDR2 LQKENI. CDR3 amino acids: CASSPGVNQPQHF. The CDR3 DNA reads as TGTGCCAGCTCACCAGGTGTCAATCAGCCCCAGCATTTT.